This T cell receptor (beta chain) is from a study of patients and donors after allogeneic stem cell transplantation. A single record per CDR3 protein comes from TCRdb applying MiXCR to the RT-PCR reads. Altogether hundreds of thousands of distinct CDR3 sequences are present, about a sixth being singletons, with the ten largest covering around 7.9%. Germline values: CDR1 DFQATT, CDR2 SNEGSKA (reference sequence). V shed 4 bases, J shed 5 bases, and the junction held 8 bases outside the gene matches. The CDR3 loop spans 14 amino acids. Material: blood, either unsorted or a sorted T cell fraction (not recorded which). The sequence was collected from a human donor who was either an allogeneic HSCT recipient or a stem cell or donor lymphocyte infusion donor (not recorded which). It is not recorded whose cells these are; they may come from a transplant donor. The V call is TRBV20-1, the J call TRBJ2-3; 8 nucleotides agree with TRBD1. CDR3 region: CSATRTGLKDTQYF. CDR3 DNA: TGCAGTGCTACAAGGACAGGGCTCAAAGATACGCAGTATTTT.